The source of this T cell receptor beta chain is a study of shared clonotypes between healthy human individuals. As for the study in general: A donor's plate count was three for CD4 naive and three for CD4 memory; CD8 naive had two and CD8 memory one. Whole-study results and caveats: Compared with memory subsets, naive subsets generally had larger estimated richness.

The naive CD8 population came from CD45RO-negative cells selected for CCR7, without terminally differentiated effector memory CD45RA+ cells. Researchers divided each subset's genomic DNA evenly across several immunoSEQ plates. Produced via immunoSEQ multiplex PCR; TCRdb's table is partial and in-frame only. The data contain fewer than 1 million clones, just over 95% of them singletons. As concerns this clone: What it recognizes is unknown.

Trimming took 3 bases from V and 6 from J; bases not matched to a gene: 13. CDR1 is SGHNT and CDR2 is YYREEE in the germline V gene (reference sequence). There are 16 residues in the CDR3. The sample comprised naive CD8+ T cells sorted from blood. The sequence derives from a man younger than 40 in good health. This chain links TRBV5-4 with TRBJ1-2; 8 nucleotides match TRBD1. Here the CDR3 reads CASSSTGQGLLNGYTF. DNA for the CDR3: TGTGCCAGCAGCTCAACAGGACAGGGATTACTCAATGGCTACACCTTC.